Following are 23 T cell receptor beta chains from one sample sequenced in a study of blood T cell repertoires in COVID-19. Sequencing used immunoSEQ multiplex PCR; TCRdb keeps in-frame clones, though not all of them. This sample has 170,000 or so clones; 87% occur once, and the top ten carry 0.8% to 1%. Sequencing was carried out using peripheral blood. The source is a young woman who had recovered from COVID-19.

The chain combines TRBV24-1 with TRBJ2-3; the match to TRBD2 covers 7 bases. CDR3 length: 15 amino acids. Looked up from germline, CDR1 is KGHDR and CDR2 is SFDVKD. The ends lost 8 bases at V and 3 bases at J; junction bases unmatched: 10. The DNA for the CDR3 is TGTGCCACCAAGGTTGGGCGGCGGGGGACAGATACGCAGTATTTT. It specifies CATKVGRRGTDTQYF.

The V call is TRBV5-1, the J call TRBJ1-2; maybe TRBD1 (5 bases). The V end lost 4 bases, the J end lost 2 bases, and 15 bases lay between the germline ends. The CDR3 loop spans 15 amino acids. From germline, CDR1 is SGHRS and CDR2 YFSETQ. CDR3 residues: CASSVTPTENYGYTF. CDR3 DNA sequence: TGCGCCAGCAGCGTAACCCCGACAGAAAACTATGGCTACACCTTC.

CDR3 region: CASSPQRQENTGELFF. The CDR3, as DNA: TGTGCCAGCAGTCCCCAACGACAGGAGAACACCGGGGAGCTGTTTTTT. The chain employs TRBV27 and TRBJ2-2, with a possible D match to TRBD1 (6 bases). The CDR3 is made up of 16 amino acids. The germline gives CDR1 MNHEY, CDR2 SMNVEV (reference sequence). Trimming took off 5 bases at V and 1 base at J, with 14 bases between the two ends.

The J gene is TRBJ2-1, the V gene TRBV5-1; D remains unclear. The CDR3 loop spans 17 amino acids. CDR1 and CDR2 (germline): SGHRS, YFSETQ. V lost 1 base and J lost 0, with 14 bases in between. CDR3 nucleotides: TGCGCCAGCAGCTTGAGTCGACTCCTAAGCTCCTACAATGAGCAGTTCTTC. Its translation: CASSLSRLLSSYNEQFF.

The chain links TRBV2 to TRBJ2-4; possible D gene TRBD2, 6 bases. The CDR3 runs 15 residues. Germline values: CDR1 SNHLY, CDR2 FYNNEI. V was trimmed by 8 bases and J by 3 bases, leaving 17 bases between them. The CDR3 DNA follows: TGTGCCAGCGCTAGCTTGAGGGAGGACAAAAACATTCAGTACTTC. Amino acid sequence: CASASLREDKNIQYF.

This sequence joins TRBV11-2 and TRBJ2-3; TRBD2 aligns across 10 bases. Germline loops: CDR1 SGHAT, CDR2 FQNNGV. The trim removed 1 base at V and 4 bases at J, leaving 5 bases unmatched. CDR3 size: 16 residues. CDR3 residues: CASSLGIAGGADTQYF. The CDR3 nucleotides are TGTGCCAGCAGCTTAGGGATAGCGGGGGGAGCAGATACGCAGTATTTT.

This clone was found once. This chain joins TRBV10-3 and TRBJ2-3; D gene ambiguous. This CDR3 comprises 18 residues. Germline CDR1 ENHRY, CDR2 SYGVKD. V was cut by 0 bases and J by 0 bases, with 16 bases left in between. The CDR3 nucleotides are TGTGCCATCAGTGAGTCGTCCCTTCGCTATCTTAGCACAGATACGCAGTATTTT. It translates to CAISESSLRYLSTDTQYF.

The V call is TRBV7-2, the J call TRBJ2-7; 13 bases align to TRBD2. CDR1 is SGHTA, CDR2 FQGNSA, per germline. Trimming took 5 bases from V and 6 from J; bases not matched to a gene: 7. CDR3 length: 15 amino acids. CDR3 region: CASSRGLAGAGEQYV. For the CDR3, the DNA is TGTGCCAGCAGCCGCGGACTAGCGGGAGCAGGCGAGCAGTACGTC.

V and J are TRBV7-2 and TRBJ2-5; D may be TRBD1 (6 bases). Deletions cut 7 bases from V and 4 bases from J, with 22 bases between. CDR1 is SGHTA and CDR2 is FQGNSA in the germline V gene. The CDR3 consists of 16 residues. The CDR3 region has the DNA TGTGCCAGCAACGTAGGGGCAGGGGAGAGGGGAGAGACCCAGTACTTC. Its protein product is CASNVGAGERGETQYF.

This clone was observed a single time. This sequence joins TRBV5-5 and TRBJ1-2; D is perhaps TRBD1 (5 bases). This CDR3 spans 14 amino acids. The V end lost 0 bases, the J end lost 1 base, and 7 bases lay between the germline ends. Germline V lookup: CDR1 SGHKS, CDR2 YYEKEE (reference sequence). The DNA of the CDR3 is TGTGCCAGCAGCTTGGACAGGATTAACTATGGCTACACCTTC. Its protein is CASSLDRINYGYTF. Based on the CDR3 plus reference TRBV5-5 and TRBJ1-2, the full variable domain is DAGVTQSPTHLIKTRGQQVTLRCSPISGHKSVSWYQQVLGQGPQFIFQYYEKEERGRGNFPDRFSARQFPNYSSELNVNALLLGDSALYLCASSLDRINYGYTFGSGTRLTVV.

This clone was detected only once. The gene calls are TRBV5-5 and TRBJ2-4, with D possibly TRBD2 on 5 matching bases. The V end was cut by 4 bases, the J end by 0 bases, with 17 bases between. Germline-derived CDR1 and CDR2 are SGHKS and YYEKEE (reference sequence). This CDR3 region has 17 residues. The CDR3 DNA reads TGTGCCAGCAGCCCGCCCCGGGGAGTATTAGCCAAAAACATTCAGTACTTC. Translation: CASSPPRGVLAKNIQYF.

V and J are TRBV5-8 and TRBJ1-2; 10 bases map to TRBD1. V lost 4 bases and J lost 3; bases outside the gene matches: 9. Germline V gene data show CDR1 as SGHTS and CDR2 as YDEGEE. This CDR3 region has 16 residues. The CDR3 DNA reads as TGTGCCAGCAGCCCCTACTCCGGGACAGGGGACTATGGCTACACCTTC. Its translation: CASSPYSGTGDYGYTF.

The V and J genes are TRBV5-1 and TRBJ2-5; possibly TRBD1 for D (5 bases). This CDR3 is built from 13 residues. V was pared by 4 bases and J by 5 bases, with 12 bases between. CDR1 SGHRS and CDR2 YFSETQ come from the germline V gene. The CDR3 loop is CASSPQTEETQYF. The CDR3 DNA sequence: TGCGCCAGCAGCCCACAGACAGAGGAGACCCAGTACTTC.

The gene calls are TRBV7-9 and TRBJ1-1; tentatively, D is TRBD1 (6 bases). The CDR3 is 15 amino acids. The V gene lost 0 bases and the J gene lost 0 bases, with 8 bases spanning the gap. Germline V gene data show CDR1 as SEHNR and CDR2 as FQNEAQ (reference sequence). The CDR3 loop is CASSLARTVNTEAFF. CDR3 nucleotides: TGTGCCAGCAGCTTAGCGCGGACAGTGAACACTGAAGCTTTCTTT.

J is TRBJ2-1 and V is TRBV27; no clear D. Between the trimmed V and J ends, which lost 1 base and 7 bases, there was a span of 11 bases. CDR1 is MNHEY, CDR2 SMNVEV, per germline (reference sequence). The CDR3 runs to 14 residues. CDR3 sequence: CASSLFRPLNEQFF. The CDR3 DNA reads TGTGCCAGCAGTTTATTCAGGCCCCTTAATGAGCAGTTCTTC.

As DNA, the CDR3 is TGTGCCATCAGTGATCCAAGAAGAGGGACCAGGGGAACCAACACTGAAGCTTTCTTT. As protein: CAISDPRRGTRGTNTEAFF. This sequence joins TRBV10-3 and TRBJ1-1; tentative D call: TRBD1 (6 bases). The CDR3 is 19 amino acids. V gave up 3 bases and J gave up 2 bases, with 25 bases separating them. Germline assignment: CDR1 ENHRY and CDR2 SYGVKD.

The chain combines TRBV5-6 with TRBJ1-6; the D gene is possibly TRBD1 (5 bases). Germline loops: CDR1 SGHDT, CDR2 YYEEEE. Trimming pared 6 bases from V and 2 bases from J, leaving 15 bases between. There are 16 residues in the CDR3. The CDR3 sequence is CASTHFQGTYNSPLHF. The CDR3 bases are TGTGCCAGCACCCACTTCCAGGGAACCTATAATTCACCCCTCCACTTT.

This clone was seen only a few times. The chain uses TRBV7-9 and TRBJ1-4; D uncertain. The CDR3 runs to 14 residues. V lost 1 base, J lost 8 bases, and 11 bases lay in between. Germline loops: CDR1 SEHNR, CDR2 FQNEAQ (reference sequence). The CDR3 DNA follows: TGTGCCAGCAGCTTAGAATCCGAAAGCGAAAAACTGTTTTTT. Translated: CASSLESESEKLFF.

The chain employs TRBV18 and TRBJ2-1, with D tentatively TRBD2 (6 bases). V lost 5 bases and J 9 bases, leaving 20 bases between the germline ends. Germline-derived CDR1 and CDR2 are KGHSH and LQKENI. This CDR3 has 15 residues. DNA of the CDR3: TGTGCCAGCTCAGCCTCGGTCGGAGGGTTAAGTGAGCAGTTCTTC. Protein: CASSASVGGLSEQFF.

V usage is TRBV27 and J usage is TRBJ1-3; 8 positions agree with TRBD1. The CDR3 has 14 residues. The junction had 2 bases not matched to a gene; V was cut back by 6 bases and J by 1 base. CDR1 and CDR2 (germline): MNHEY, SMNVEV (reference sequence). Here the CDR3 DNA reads TGTGCCAGCAGCCGGACAGGGTCTGGAAACACCATATATTTT. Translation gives CASSRTGSGNTIYF.

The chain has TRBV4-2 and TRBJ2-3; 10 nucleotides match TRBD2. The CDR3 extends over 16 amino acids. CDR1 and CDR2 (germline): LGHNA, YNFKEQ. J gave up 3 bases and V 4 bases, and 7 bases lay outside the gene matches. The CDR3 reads CASSPLAGGVTDTQYF. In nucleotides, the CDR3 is TGTGCCAGCAGCCCTTTAGCGGGGGGCGTAACAGATACGCAGTATTTT.

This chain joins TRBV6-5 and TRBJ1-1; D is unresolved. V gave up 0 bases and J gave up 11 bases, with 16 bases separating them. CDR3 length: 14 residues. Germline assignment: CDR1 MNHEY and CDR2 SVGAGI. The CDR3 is CASSYSRGYSVAFF. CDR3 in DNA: TGTGCCAGCAGTTACTCCCGAGGCTACTCGGTCGCTTTCTTT.

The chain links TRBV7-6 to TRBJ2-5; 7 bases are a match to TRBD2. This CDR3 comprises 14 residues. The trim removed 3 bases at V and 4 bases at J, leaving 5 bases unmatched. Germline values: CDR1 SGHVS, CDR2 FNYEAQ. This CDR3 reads CASSLTSYGETQYF. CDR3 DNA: TGTGCCAGCAGCTTGACTAGCTATGGAGAGACCCAGTACTTC. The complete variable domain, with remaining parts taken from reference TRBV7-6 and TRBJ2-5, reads GAGVSQSPRYKVTKRGQDVALRCDPISGHVSLYWYRQALGQGPEFLTYFNYEAQQDKSGLPNDRFSAERPEGSISTLTIQRTEQRDSAMYRCASSLTSYGETQYFGPGTRLLVL.